This entry lists 24 T cell receptor beta chains sequenced from one sample in a study of vaccination and CD4 T cells after COVID-19. These receptors have no known antigen. The Oncomine TCR Beta short-read assay was what sequenced the DNA obtained from cultured CD4+ T cells. TCRdb independently ran MiXCR on the PCR reads; one entry per CDR3 protein. Among 15,000 to 20,000 distinct CDR3 sequences listed, 51% were seen once. Regarding time point: late sampling 161 to 241 days after vaccination in three convalescent patients. Treatment: approximately 10-day PBMC culture with coronavirus spike peptide pools or control peptides (ViraFEST assay). The sample was CD4+ T cells from blood, cultured in vitro, taken about 7 months after SARS-CoV-2 vaccination. Source of these receptors: a human donor who had recovered from COVID-19.

The chain's CDR3 is CASSLVLTGGELFF. CDR3 DNA sequence: TGTGCCAGCAGCTTAGTCCTAACGGGCGGGGAGCTGTTTTTT. V and J are TRBV7-2 and TRBJ2-2, with D uncertain. The CDR3 has 14 residues. Deletions cut 1 base from V and 7 bases from J, with 10 bases between. CDR1 and CDR2 (germline): SGHTA, FQGNSA.

V usage is TRBV2 and J usage is TRBJ2-5, with 9 bases matching TRBD2. V lost 9 bases and J lost 5; bases outside the gene matches: 13. CDR1 and CDR2 (germline): SNHLY, FYNNEI. This CDR3 contains 15 residues. CDR3 sequence (DNA): TGTGCCAGTGTCGGAGGGCGGGGGGGCCTGGAGACCCAGTACTTC. Amino acids: CASVGGRGGLETQYF.

This clonotype came up a few times. This sequence joins TRBV5-6 and TRBJ1-2, with D unclear. Germline CDR1 and CDR2: SGHDT and YYEEEE. Trimming took 4 bases from V and 5 from J, leaving 12 bases between them. The CDR3 loop spans 13 amino acids. In DNA form, the CDR3 reads TGTGCCAGCAGCCCCCCGGGTGGGTATGGCTACACCTTC. Protein sequence: CASSPPGGYGYTF.

The chain is built from TRBV4-2 and TRBJ2-5; 12 bases line up with TRBD2. The germline V gene has CDR1 LGHNA and CDR2 YNFKEQ. This CDR3 has 18 residues. The junction had 8 bases not matched to a gene; V was cut back by 2 bases and J by 1 base. The CDR3 coding sequence is TGTGCCAGCAGCCAAAGATTACTAGCGGGGGGATTCCAAGAGACCCAGTACTTC. This encodes CASSQRLLAGGFQETQYF.

The V gene is TRBV6-2 or TRBV6-3, the J gene TRBJ2-5; possibly TRBD2 for D (6 bases). Trimming shortened V by 2 bases and J by 5 bases, and 18 bases separated the two germline ends. CDR3 length: 16 amino acids. Germline assignment: CDR1 MNHEY and CDR2 SVGEGT. The CDR3 sequence: CASSYSRMRRDETQYF. CDR3 nucleotides: TGTGCCAGCAGTTACAGCCGGATGAGGAGGGATGAGACCCAGTACTTC.

The chain employs TRBV15 and TRBJ2-7; TRBD2 aligns across 10 bases. With V trimmed by 0 bases and J by 0 bases, 5 bases remained unmatched. The CDR3 extends over 17 amino acids. CDR1 is LNHNV and CDR2 is YYDKDF in the germline V gene (reference sequence). As DNA, the CDR3 is TGTGCCACCAGCAGAGATTCGAGCGGGAGGGCCTCCTACGAGCAGTACTTC. Protein: CATSRDSSGRASYEQYF.

Relative to its sample, this clonotype is medium-sized (0.01 to 0.1%). The chain joins TRBV7-3 to TRBJ2-3; 8 bases are a match to TRBD2. V was pared by 5 bases and J by 8 bases, with 12 bases of the junction left unmatched. The CDR3 has 15 residues. CDR1 and CDR2 (germline): SGHTA, FQGTGA. This CDR3 reads CASSKDLAGGGTQYF. In DNA, the CDR3 is TGTGCCAGCAGCAAGGACCTAGCGGGCGGGGGTACGCAGTATTTT.

The chain employs TRBV20-1 and TRBJ2-3; 12 bases align to TRBD2. The CDR3 has 13 residues. CDR1 is DFQATT, CDR2 SNEGSKA, per germline (reference sequence). V was clipped by 5 bases and J by 6 bases; unmatched bases: 3. This CDR3 reads CSALAGGLDTQYF. CDR3 nucleotide sequence: TGCAGTGCTCTAGCGGGGGGGCTCGATACGCAGTATTTT.

The gene calls are TRBV18 and TRBJ1-2, with a possible D match to TRBD1 (6 bases). CDR1 is KGHSH, CDR2 LQKENI, per germline. V was shortened by 2 bases and J by 4 bases, with 11 bases between the two germline ends. The CDR3 has 14 residues. This chain's CDR3 is CASSPSPDSYGYTF. The CDR3 DNA is TGTGCCAGCTCACCATCGCCGGACAGCTATGGCTACACCTTC.

The chain is built from TRBV2 and TRBJ2-5, with TRBD1 matching over 8 bases. Per germline, CDR1 SNHLY and CDR2 FYNNEI. V lost 6 bases to trimming and J lost 5 bases; unmatched junction nucleotides: 2. The CDR3 contains 12 residues. The CDR3 DNA follows: TGTGCCAGCAGGGACAGGGTTGAGACCCAGTACTTC. It encodes CASRDRVETQYF.

The gene calls are TRBV20-1 and TRBJ1-4; tentatively, D is TRBD1 (5 bases). The germline V gene encodes CDR1 DFQATT and CDR2 SNEGSKA (reference sequence). The CDR3 runs 13 residues. Trimming took off 0 bases at V and 14 bases at J, with 16 bases between the two ends. The CDR3 region has the DNA TGCAGTGCTAGAGATCTGAGGGGCGCGTCGCTGTTTTTT. This gives the protein CSARDLRGASLFF.

This clonotype was recorded a few times. This rearrangement joins TRBV7-9 to TRBJ2-5, with no clear D. The CDR3 is 13 residues long. Per the germline V gene, CDR1 is SEHNR and CDR2 is FQNEAQ (reference sequence). Trimming took 6 bases from V and 5 from J, leaving 13 bases between them. CDR3 coding DNA: TGTGCCAGCAGGCTACCGGGTCCGGAGACCCAGTACTTC. It encodes CASRLPGPETQYF.

By sample fraction, this clonotype is medium-sized. The gene calls are TRBV10-3 and TRBJ2-3; possibly TRBD2 for D (6 bases). The ends were cut back, 2 bases at V and 7 bases at J, with 10 bases in the middle. Germline V gene sequence: CDR1 ENHRY, CDR2 SYGVKD. The CDR3 covers 13 residues. The CDR3 nucleotides are TGTGCCATCAGTGAGGGGGGGAAACATACGCAGTATTTT. Its protein is CAISEGGKHTQYF.

In its sample, this clonotype was seen a few times. This sequence joins TRBV12-3 or TRBV12-4 and TRBJ1-1, with a weak D call TRBD1 (6 bases). V lost 4 bases to trimming and J lost 11 bases, with 20 bases between them. There are 14 residues in the CDR3. The CDR3 here is CASSSLGGGTSAFF. CDR3 bases: TGTGCCAGCAGTTCCCTAGGGGGGGGTACCTCGGCTTTCTTT.

This clonotype was seen just once. The junction departs from germline at one end; a sequencing error may be responsible. The chain carries TRBV7-3 and TRBJ2-1; TRBD2 agrees at 8 bases. There are 13 residues in the CDR3. Per germline, CDR1 SGHTA and CDR2 FQGTGA. The CDR3 region has the DNA TGTGCCAGCAGCTTACCTGGGAGCGGGAGCTTGGTCTTC. It codes for CASSLPGSGSLVF.

The chain links TRBV7-2 to TRBJ2-7; either TRBD1 or TRBD2 may fit D (6 bases each). The CDR3 length is 14 residues. V was pared by 4 bases and J by 6 bases, with 16 bases between. From germline, CDR1 is SGHTA and CDR2 FQGNSA. This chain's CDR3 is CASSSRPQGGEQYF. Written as DNA, the CDR3 is TGTGCCAGCAGCTCGAGACCACAGGGAGGCGAGCAGTACTTC.

This clonotype was seen only once. The genes are TRBV30 and TRBJ1-2; TRBD1 matches 9 bases. The V and J ends lost 2 bases and 3 bases, in that order; junction bases with no gene match: 7. The CDR3 extends over 15 amino acids. Germline CDR1 and CDR2: GTSNPN and SVGIG (reference sequence). The CDR3 loop is CAWSRTGGADYGYTF. The DNA for the CDR3 is TGTGCCTGGAGTCGAACAGGGGGCGCAGACTATGGCTACACCTTC.

The chain is built from TRBV15 and TRBJ2-3; no clear D. The CDR3 contains 15 residues. Germline lookup yields CDR1 LNHNV and CDR2 YYDKDF (reference sequence). Trimming took 3 bases from V and 5 from J, leaving 15 bases between them. The CDR3 region has the DNA TGTGCCACCAGCAGGGTCCACGCCCTGGGAGATACGCAGTATTTT. Protein sequence: CATSRVHALGDTQYF.

The table lists this clonotype with a few counts. J is TRBJ1-6 and V is TRBV10-3; possibly TRBD1 for D (5 bases). CDR1 is ENHRY and CDR2 is SYGVKD in the germline V gene. The CDR3 consists of 16 residues. Trimming took 0 bases from V and 8 from J, leaving 14 bases between them. The CDR3 DNA follows: TGTGCCATCAGTGAGTCACCAGGGAAGAGGGATTCACCCCTCCACTTT. This translates into CAISESPGKRDSPLHF.

The V gene is TRBV7-2, the J gene TRBJ1-1; D is undetermined. In germline, CDR1 is SGHTA, CDR2 FQGNSA. The CDR3 spans 14 residues. V was shortened by 2 bases and J by 5 bases, with 12 bases between the two germline ends. Here the CDR3 reads CASSLTQWGTEAFF. CDR3 nucleotides: TGTGCCAGCAGCTTAACGCAATGGGGAACTGAAGCTTTCTTT.

This clonotype showed up just once. This chain links TRBV4-3 with TRBJ2-2; no clear D gene. The V gene lost 5 bases and the J gene lost 4 bases, with 11 bases spanning the gap. The germline V gene has CDR1 LGHNA and CDR2 YSLEER. CDR3 length: 14 amino acids. The CDR3 nucleotides read TGCGCCAGCAGCACGCTGTTTGTCACCGGGGAGCTGTTTTTT. Its protein product is CASSTLFVTGELFF.

The rearrangement joins TRBV4-3 to TRBJ1-6; no firm D call. V lost 0 bases and J 5 bases, leaving 11 bases between the germline ends. The germline V gene encodes CDR1 LGHNA and CDR2 YSLEER. This CDR3 contains 16 residues. Here the CDR3 reads CASSQDPPPNNSPLHF. CDR3 DNA sequence: TGCGCCAGCAGCCAAGATCCCCCGCCGAATAATTCACCCCTCCACTTT.

The CDR3 DNA reads as TGCAGTGCTAGATTAGGAGGACAAGATACGCAGTATTTT. This codes for CSARLGGQDTQYF. The rearrangement joins TRBV20-1 to TRBJ2-3; TRBD1 or TRBD2 may be the D gene (5 bases each). This CDR3 has 13 residues. Germline V CDR1 and CDR2: DFQATT, SNEGSKA (reference sequence). V lost 2 bases and J lost 5, with 11 bases in between.

CDR3 loop: CASRPRTGTGYTDTQYF. The DNA of the CDR3 is TGTGCCAGCAGGCCCCGTACCGGGACAGGGTACACAGATACGCAGTATTTT. The chain has TRBV6-2 or TRBV6-3 and TRBJ2-3, with TRBD1 matching over 9 bases. In germline, CDR1 is MNHEY, CDR2 SVGEGT. V shed 6 bases and J 2 bases; nucleotides not matched to a gene: 12. The CDR3 runs to 17 residues.